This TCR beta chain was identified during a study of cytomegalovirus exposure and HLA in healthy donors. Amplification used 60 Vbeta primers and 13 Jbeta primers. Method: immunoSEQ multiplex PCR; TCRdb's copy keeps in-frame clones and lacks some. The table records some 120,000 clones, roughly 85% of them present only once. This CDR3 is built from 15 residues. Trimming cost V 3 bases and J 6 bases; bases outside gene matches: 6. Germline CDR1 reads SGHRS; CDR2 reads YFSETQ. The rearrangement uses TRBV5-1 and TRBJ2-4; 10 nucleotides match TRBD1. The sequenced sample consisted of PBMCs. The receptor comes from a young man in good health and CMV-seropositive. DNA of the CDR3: TGCGCCAGCAGCTCGACCTGGGACAGGGGAAACATTCAGTACTTC. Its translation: CASSSTWDRGNIQYF.